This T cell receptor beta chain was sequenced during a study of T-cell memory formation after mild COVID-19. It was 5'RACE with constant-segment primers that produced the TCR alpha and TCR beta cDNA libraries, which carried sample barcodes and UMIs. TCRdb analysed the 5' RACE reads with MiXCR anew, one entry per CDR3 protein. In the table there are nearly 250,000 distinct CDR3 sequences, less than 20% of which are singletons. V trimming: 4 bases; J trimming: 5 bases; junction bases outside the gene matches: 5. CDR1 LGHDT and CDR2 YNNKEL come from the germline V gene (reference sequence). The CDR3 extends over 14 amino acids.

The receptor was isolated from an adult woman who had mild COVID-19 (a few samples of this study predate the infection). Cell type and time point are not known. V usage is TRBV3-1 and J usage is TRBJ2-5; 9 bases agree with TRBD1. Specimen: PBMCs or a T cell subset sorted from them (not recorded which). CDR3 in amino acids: CASSPTGQGETQYF. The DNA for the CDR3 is TGTGCCAGCAGCCCGACCGGACAGGGGGAGACCCAGTACTTC.